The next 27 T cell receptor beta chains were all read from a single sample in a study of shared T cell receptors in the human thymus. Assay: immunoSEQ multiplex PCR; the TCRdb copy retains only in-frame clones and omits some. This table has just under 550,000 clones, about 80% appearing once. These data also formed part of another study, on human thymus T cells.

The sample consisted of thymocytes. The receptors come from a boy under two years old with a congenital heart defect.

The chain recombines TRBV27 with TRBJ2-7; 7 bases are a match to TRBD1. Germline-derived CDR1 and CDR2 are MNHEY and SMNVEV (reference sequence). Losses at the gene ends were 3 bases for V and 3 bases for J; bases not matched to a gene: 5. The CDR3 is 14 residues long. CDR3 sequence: CASSFTGTVYEQYF. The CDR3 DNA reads TGTGCCAGCAGTTTTACCGGGACAGTCTACGAGCAGTACTTC.

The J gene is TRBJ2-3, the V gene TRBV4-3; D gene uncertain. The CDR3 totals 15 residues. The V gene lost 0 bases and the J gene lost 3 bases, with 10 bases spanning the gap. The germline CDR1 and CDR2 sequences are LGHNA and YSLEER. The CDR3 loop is CASSQDWAVTDTQYF. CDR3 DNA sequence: TGCGCCAGCAGCCAAGATTGGGCAGTAACAGATACGCAGTATTTT.

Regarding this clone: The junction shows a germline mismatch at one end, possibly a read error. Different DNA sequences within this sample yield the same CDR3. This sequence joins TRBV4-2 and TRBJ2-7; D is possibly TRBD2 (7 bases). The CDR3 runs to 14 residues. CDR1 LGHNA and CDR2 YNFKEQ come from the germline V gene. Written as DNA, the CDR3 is TGTGCCAGCTCACGGGGGGCCTACTCCTATGAGCAGTACTTC. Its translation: CASSRGAYSYEQYF.

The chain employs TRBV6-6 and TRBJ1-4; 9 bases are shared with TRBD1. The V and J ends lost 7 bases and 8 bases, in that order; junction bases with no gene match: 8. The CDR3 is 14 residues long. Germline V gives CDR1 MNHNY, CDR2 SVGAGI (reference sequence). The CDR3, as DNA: TGTGCCAGCATTCACCGGGACAGGGACGAAAAACTGTTTTTT. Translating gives CASIHRDRDEKLFF.

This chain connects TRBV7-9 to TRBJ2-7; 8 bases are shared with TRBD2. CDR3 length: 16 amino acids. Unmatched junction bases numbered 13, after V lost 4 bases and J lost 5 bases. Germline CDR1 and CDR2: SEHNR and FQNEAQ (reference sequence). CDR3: CASSSVYGAGDHEQYF. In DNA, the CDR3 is TGTGCCAGCAGCTCGGTTTATGGAGCGGGAGACCACGAGCAGTACTTC.

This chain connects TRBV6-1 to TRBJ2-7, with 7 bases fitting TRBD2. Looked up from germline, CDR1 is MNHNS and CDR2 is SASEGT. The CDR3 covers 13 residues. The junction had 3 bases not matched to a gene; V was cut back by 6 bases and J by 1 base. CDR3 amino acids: CASRGGGSYEQYF. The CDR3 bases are TGTGCCAGCAGGGGGGGAGGGTCCTACGAGCAGTACTTC.

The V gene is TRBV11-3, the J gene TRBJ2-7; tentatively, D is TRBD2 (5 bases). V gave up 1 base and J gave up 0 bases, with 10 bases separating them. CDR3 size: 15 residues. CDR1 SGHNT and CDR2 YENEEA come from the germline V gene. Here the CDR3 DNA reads TGTGCCAGCAGCTTAGGTAGGAGGTTCTCCTACGAGCAGTACTTC. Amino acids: CASSLGRRFSYEQYF.

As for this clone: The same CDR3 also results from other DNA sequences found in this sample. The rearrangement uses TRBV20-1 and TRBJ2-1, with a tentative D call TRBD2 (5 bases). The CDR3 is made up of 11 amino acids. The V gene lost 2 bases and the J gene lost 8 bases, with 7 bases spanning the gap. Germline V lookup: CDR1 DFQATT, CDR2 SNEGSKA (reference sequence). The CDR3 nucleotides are TGCAGTGCTAGACGGGGATATGAGCAGTTCTTC. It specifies CSARRGYEQFF.

The CDR3 loop is CASSPAVGSGRAFTGELFF. Here the CDR3 DNA reads TGCGCCAGCAGCCCCGCGGTTGGTAGCGGGAGGGCCTTCACCGGGGAGCTGTTTTTT. This chain uses TRBV4-1 with TRBJ2-2; the match to TRBD2 covers 11 bases. Germline assignment: CDR1 MGHRA and CDR2 YSYEKL. This CDR3 region has 19 residues. V gave up 4 bases and J gave up 4 bases; unmatched junction bases: 14.

The CDR3 DNA is TGTGCCAGCAGTTACTCAGGGGCGGACTATGGCTACACCTTC. This sequence encodes CASSYSGADYGYTF. The chain couples TRBV6-5 to TRBJ1-2; perhaps TRBD1 as D (5 bases). Germline V gene data show CDR1 as MNHEY and CDR2 as SVGAGI. V dropped 0 bases and J dropped 3 bases, with 8 bases sitting between them. The CDR3 runs to 14 residues.

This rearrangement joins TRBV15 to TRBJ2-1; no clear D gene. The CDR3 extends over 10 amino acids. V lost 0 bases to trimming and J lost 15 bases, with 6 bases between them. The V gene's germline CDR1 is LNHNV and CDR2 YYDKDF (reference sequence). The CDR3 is CATSRDGLFF. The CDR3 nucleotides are TGTGCCACCAGCAGAGATGGGCTGTTCTTC.

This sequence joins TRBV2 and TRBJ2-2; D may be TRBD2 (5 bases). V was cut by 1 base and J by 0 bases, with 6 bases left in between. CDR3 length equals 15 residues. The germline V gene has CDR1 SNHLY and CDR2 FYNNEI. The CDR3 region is CASSEGTSNTGELFF. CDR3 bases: TGTGCCAGCAGTGAAGGGACTTCGAACACCGGGGAGCTGTTTTTT.

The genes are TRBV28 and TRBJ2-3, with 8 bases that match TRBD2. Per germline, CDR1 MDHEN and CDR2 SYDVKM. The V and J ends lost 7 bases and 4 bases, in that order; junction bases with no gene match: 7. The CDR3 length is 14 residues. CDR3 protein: CASICGRNPDTQYF. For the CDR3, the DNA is TGTGCCAGCATATGCGGGAGGAATCCAGATACGCAGTATTTT.

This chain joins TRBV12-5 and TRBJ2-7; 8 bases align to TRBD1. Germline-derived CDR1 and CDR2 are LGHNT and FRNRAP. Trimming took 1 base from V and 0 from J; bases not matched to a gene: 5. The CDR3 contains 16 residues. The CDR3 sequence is CASGLAGTGSSYEQYF. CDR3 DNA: TGTGCTAGTGGTTTGGCGGGGACAGGAAGCTCCTACGAGCAGTACTTC.

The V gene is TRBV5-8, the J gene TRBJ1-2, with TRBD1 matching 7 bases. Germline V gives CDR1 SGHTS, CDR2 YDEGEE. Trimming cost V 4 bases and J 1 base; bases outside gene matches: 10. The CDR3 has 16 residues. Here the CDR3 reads CASSRTDRARNYGYTF. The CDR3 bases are TGTGCCAGCAGCAGAACTGACAGGGCCCGTAACTATGGCTACACCTTC.

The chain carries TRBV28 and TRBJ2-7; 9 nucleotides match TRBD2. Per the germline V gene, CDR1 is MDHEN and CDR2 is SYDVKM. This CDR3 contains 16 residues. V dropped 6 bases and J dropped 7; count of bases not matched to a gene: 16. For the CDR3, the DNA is TGTGCCAGCAGCCTACCTCCGGGACTAGCTAGTGAAGAGCAGTACTTC. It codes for CASSLPPGLASEEQYF.

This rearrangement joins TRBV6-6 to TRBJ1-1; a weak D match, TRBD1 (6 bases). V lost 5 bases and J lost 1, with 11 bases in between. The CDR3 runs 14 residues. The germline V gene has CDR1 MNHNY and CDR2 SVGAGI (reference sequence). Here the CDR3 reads CASSTGQTNTEAFF. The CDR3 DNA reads TGTGCCAGCAGTACAGGACAGACGAACACTGAAGCTTTCTTT.

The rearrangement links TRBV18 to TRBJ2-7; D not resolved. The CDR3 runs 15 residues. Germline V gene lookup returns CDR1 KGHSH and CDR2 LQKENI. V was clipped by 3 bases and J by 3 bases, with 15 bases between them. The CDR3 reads CASSPGSPDCYEQYF. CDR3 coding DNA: TGTGCCAGCTCACCCGGGTCCCCCGATTGCTACGAGCAGTACTTC.

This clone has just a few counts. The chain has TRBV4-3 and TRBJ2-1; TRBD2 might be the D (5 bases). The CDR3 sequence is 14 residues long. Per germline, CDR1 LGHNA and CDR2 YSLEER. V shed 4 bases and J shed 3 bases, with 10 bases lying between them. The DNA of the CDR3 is TGCGCCAGCAGCCGCCGGAGGAACTACAATGAGCAGTTCTTC. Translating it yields CASSRRRNYNEQFF.

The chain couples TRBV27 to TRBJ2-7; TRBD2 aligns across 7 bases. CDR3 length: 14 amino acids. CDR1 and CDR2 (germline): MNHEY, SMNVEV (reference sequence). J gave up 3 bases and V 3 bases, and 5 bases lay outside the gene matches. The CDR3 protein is CASSFTGGGYEQYF. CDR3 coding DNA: TGTGCCAGCAGTTTTACGGGGGGAGGCTACGAGCAGTACTTC.

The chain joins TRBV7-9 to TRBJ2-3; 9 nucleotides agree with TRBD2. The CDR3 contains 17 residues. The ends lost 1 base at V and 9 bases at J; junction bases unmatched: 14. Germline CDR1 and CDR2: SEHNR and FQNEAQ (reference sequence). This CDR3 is CASSLGGVGLAPSTQYF. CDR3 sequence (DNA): TGTGCCAGCAGCTTAGGGGGTGTAGGACTAGCGCCCAGCACGCAGTATTTT.

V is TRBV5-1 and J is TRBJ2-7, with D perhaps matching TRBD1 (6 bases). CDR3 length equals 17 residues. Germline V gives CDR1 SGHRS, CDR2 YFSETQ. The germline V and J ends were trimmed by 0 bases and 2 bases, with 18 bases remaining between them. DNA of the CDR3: TGCGCCAGCAGCTTGGTATTGGACAGCCGGGCCCCCTACGAGCAGTACTTC. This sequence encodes CASSLVLDSRAPYEQYF.

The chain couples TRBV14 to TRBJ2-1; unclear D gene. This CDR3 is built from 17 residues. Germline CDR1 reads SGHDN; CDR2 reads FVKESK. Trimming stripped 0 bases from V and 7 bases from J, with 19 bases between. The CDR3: CASSQDRKAVAQNEQFF. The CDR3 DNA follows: TGTGCCAGCAGCCAAGATCGTAAGGCCGTAGCCCAGAATGAGCAGTTCTTC.

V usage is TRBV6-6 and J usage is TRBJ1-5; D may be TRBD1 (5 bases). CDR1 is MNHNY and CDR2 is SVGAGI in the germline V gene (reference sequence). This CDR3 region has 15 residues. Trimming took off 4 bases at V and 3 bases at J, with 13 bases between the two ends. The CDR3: CASSSGPVVNQPQHF. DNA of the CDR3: TGTGCCAGCAGTTCAGGGCCCGTGGTCAATCAGCCCCAGCATTTT.

The CDR3 loop is CASRSSGRLAKNIQYF. CDR3 nucleotide sequence: TGTGCCAGCAGGTCTAGCGGTAGGTTAGCCAAAAACATTCAGTACTTC. This chain connects TRBV28 to TRBJ2-4, with 7 bases that match TRBD2. The CDR3 runs 16 residues. V dropped 6 bases and J dropped 0; count of bases not matched to a gene: 8. Germline values: CDR1 MDHEN, CDR2 SYDVKM.

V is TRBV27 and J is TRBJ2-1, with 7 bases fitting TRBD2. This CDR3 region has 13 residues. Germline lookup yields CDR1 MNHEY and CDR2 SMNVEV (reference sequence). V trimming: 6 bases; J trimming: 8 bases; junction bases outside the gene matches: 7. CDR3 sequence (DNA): TGTGCCAGCAGCCCCGCGGGGGTGGATGAGCAGTTCTTC. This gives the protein CASSPAGVDEQFF.

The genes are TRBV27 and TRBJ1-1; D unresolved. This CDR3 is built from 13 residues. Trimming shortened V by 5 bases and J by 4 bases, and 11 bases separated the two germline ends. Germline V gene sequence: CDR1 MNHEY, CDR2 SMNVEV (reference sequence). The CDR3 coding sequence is TGTGCCAGCAGTAACACAGTTGCCACTGAAGCTTTCTTT. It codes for CASSNTVATEAFF.